This TCR beta chain was identified in a study of resident and recirculating memory T cells in vitiligo. Turning to the study itself: Epidermis came from shave biopsies of lesional and nonlesional sites, plus PBMCs. Whole samples, not sorted cells, were homogenized and used for genomic DNA extraction.

Profiling relied on immunoSEQ multiplex PCR, and the TCRdb table lists in-frame clones only, not all of them. The profile covers about 42,000 clones, with about nine tenths appearing a single time and roughly 4.5% taken by the ten largest. General study points: Vitiligo lesions lacked a unique dominant clone, and clonality varied.

V was pared by 10 bases and J by 0 bases, with 12 bases between. The CDR3 is 13 residues long. Germline CDR1 is SGHTS and CDR2 is YDEGEE. No change in lesions over the prior 6 months defined stable disease. On this clone itself: What it binds is unknown.

The clonotype was recovered from a male donor with vitiligo. J is TRBJ2-3 and V is TRBV5-8; maybe TRBD2 (6 bases). The sequencing sample was made of blood. The CDR3 DNA reads as TGTGCCGGTCGGGACTTTAGCACAGATACGCAGTATTTT. As protein: CAGRDFSTDTQYF.